This TCR beta chain came from a study of CD8+ T cells in alopecia areata. Peripheral blood and lesional scalp punch biopsies came from alopecia areata patients. cDNA reverse transcribed from extracted RNA served as the sequencing template. The data were produced by immunoSEQ multiplex PCR, yet TCRdb's version contains in-frame clones alone and is incomplete. The repertoire holds fewer than 250,000 clones, with 50% to 70% as singletons. The CDR3 has 18 amino acids. Trimming stripped 0 bases from V and 2 bases from J, with 16 bases between. Germline values: CDR1 MNHNS, CDR2 SASEGT. The clonotype was recovered from a human donor with alopecia areata. The gene calls are TRBV6-1 and TRBJ1-4; perhaps TRBD1 as D (5 bases). Here the sequenced sample was CD4+ T cells sorted from blood, taken at week 0. This chain's CDR3 is CASSEAGQFRGTNEKLFF. In nucleotides, the CDR3 is TGTGCCAGCAGTGAAGCAGGGCAGTTTAGGGGCACTAATGAAAAACTGTTTTTT.